This T cell receptor (beta chain) was recovered during a study of T cells after yellow fever vaccination. Study-level findings and limits: Weaker, the secondary response peaked sooner, at day 5 versus 15. A minor fraction of clonotypes spanned both CD4 and CD8 compartments.

Concerning this clonotype: Its antigen is still unknown.

5'RACE template switching added a universal primer site and UMIs to TCR cDNA. TCRdb re-derived calls from the 5' RACE reads in MiXCR, one entry per CDR3 protein. In the table there are approximately 550,000 distinct CDR3 sequences, less than 20% of which are singletons. V dropped 5 bases and J dropped 9 bases, with 17 bases sitting between them. CDR3 length: 14 residues. Germline V gives CDR1 LNHNV, CDR2 YYDKDF (reference sequence). This clonotype was sampled from a man younger than 40 who received the YFV17D yellow fever vaccine. The specimen comprised PBMCs, sampled 15 days after the yellow fever booster vaccination. The V and J genes are TRBV15 and TRBJ2-1; TRBD2 is a possible D gene (6 bases). The CDR3 coding sequence is TGTGCCACCAGCTCGGGACCGGGGGTCGGTGAGCAGTTCTTC. This sequence encodes CATSSGPGVGEQFF.